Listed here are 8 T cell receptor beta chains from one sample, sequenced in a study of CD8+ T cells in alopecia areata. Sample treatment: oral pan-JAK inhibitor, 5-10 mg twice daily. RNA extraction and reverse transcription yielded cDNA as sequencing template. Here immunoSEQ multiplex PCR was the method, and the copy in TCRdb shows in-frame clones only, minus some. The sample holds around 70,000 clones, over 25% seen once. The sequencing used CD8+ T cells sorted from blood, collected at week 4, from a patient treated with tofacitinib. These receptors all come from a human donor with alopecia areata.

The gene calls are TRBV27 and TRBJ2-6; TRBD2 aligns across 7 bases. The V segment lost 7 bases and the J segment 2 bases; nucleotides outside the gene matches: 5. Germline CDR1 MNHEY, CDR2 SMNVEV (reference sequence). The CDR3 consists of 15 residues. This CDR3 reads CASTLRGAGANVLTF. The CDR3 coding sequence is TGTGCCAGCACCTTACGGGGGGCTGGGGCCAACGTCCTGACTTTC.

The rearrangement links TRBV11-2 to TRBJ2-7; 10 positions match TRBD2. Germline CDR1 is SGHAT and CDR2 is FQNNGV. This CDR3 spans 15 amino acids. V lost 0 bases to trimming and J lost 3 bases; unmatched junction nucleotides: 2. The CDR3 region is CASSLEASGSYEQYF. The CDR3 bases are TGTGCCAGCAGCTTAGAGGCTAGCGGGAGCTACGAGCAGTACTTC.

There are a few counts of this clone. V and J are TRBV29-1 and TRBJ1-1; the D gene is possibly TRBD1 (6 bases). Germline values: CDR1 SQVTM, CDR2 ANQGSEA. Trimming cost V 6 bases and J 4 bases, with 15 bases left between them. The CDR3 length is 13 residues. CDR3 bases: TGCAGCGTCTTGAGTGAGGGGGGCACTGAAGCTTTCTTT. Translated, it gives CSVLSEGGTEAFF.

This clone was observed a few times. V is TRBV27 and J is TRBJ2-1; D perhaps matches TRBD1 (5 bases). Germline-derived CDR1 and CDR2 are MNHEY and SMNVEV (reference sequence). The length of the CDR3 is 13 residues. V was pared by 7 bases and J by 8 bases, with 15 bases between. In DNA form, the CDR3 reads TGTGCCAGCACTCAAACTCCACAGGATGAGCAGTTCTTC. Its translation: CASTQTPQDEQFF.

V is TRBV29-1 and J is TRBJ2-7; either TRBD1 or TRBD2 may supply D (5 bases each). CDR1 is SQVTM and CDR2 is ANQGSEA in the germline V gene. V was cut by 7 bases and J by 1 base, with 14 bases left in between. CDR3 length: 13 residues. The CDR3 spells CSAGGRESYEQYF. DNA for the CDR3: TGCAGCGCTGGGGGAAGGGAATCCTACGAGCAGTACTTC.

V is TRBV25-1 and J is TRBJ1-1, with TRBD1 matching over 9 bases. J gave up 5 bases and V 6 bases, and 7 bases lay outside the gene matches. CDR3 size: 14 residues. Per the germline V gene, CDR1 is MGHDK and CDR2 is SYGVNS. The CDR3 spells CASRETGGGTEAFF. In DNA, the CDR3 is TGTGCCAGCAGGGAGACAGGGGGTGGGACTGAAGCTTTCTTT.

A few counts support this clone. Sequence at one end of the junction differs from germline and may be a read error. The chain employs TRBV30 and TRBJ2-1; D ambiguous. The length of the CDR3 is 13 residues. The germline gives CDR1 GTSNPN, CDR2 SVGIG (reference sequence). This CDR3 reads CAWSASSHNEQFF. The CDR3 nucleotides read TGTGCCTGGAGCGCTTCCTCCCACAATGAGCAGTTCTTC.

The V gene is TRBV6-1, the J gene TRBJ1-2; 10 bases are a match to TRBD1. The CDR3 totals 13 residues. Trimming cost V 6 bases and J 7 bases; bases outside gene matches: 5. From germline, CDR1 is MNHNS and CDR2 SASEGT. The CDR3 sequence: CASSYGQGGGYTF. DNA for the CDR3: TGTGCCAGCAGCTACGGACAGGGGGGTGGCTACACCTTC.